The source of this T cell receptor beta chain is a study of vaccination effects on CD4 cells after COVID-19. Viral peptide pool expansion of antigen-specific CD4+ T cells preceded sequencing in the ViraFEST assay. Following 10 days of culture, CD4+ T cells were isolated. Nucleocapsid antibody tests were negative, and the vaccine recipients had no prior SARS-CoV-2 infection. Of note for this clone: The target antigen is unknown.

TCRdb's table, derived via immunoSEQ multiplex PCR, lists solely in-frame clones and lacks some. The sample lists some 69,000 clones, around 69% occurring once. The length of the CDR3 is 16 residues. V lost 4 bases, J lost 3 bases, and 6 bases stayed unmatched. Germline values: CDR1 SGHTS, CDR2 YDEGEE. The clonotype comes from a human donor who received a COVID-19 vaccine. This specimen was CD4+ T cells from PBMCs cultured with HCoV-NL63 spike peptides, taken before COVID-19 vaccination. The gene calls are TRBV5-8 and TRBJ2-5, with TRBD2 matching over 13 bases. CDR3 residues: CASSPGLAGEKETQYF. In nucleotides, the CDR3 is TGTGCCAGCAGCCCTGGACTAGCGGGGGAGAAAGAGACCCAGTACTTC.